The 10 T cell receptor beta chains listed next were all sequenced from one sample in a study of beta chain features in type 1 diabetes. Investigators reverse transcribed all isolated RNA, so they sequenced expressed TCRB transcripts. The table came from immunoSEQ multiplex PCR; TCRdb's copy has only in-frame clones and leaves some out. The sample records 300,000 to 400,000 clones, around an eighth being singletons. The sequencing sample was made of naive CD4+ T cells from blood. All receptors come from a man between 18 and 35 years old in good health.

This clone was picked up a small number of times. The chain couples TRBV6-6 to TRBJ2-6; 9 bases are shared with TRBD1. CDR1 MNHNY and CDR2 SVGAGI come from the germline V gene (reference sequence). V was pared by 6 bases and J by 4 bases, with 1 base of the junction left unmatched. CDR3 length: 14 amino acids. The CDR3 spells CASSGTGGANVLTF. In nucleotides, the CDR3 is TGTGCCAGCAGCGGGACAGGGGGGGCCAACGTCCTGACTTTC.

The table lists this clone with a few counts. This sequence joins TRBV27 and TRBJ2-1, with 10 bases that match TRBD2. After removal of 5 bases from V and 3 bases from J, the junction contained 4 bases not matched to a gene. The CDR3 has 15 residues. CDR1 is MNHEY and CDR2 is SMNVEV in the germline V gene (reference sequence). The CDR3 loop reads CASSRLAGFYNEQFF. CDR3 bases: TGTGCCAGCAGTCGACTAGCGGGCTTCTACAATGAGCAGTTCTTC.

The chain recombines TRBV9 with TRBJ1-2; D gene unclear. V dropped 0 bases and J dropped 8 bases, with 14 bases sitting between them. The CDR3 loop spans 14 amino acids. The germline V gene has CDR1 SGDLS and CDR2 YYNGEE. CDR3 in DNA: TGTGCCAGCAGCGTAGGTGAACGGGTGCTCGGCTACACCTTC. Encoded protein: CASSVGERVLGYTF.

V gene TRBV5-4 combines with J gene TRBJ2-1, with 7 nucleotides matching TRBD1. Germline trimming cut 1 base from V and 5 bases from J; bases unmatched to any gene: 3. CDR1 is SGHNT and CDR2 is YYREEE in the germline V gene (reference sequence). CDR3 length: 14 amino acids. CDR3 residues: CASSLPTGDNEQFF. The CDR3 DNA is TGTGCCAGCAGCTTGCCCACAGGGGACAATGAGCAGTTCTTC.

This clone was counted only a few times. The rearrangement joins TRBV7-9 to TRBJ2-7, with D perhaps matching TRBD2 (5 bases). The CDR3 length is 17 residues. CDR1 is SEHNR and CDR2 is FQNEAQ in the germline V gene (reference sequence). V dropped 2 bases and J dropped 0 bases, with 17 bases sitting between them. The CDR3 bases are TGTGCCAGCAGCTTACCTATGAGCGGACCCAGCTCCTACGAGCAGTACTTC. It is translated as CASSLPMSGPSSYEQYF.

The rearrangement uses TRBV5-1 and TRBJ2-5; 8 bases line up with TRBD1. From germline, CDR1 is SGHRS and CDR2 YFSETQ. There are 13 residues in the CDR3. The junction had 5 bases not matched to a gene; V was cut back by 4 bases and J by 6 bases. CDR3 sequence: CASSIGQGQTQYF. CDR3 bases: TGCGCCAGCAGCATAGGACAGGGCCAGACCCAGTACTTC.

A word on this clone: The sample contains more than one DNA sequence encoding this CDR3. V usage is TRBV30 and J usage is TRBJ2-7, with a possible D match to TRBD1 (5 bases). Germline V CDR1 and CDR2: GTSNPN, SVGIG (reference sequence). V lost 0 bases and J 3 bases, leaving 9 bases between the germline ends. The CDR3 spans 13 residues. The CDR3 sequence is CAWSVLRGYEQYF. The CDR3 region has the DNA TGTGCCTGGAGTGTGTTAAGGGGCTACGAGCAGTACTTC.

CDR3 protein: CASSLPDSRTEAFF. In DNA form, the CDR3 reads TGTGCCAGCAGTTTACCGGACAGTCGCACTGAAGCTTTCTTT. The J gene is TRBJ1-1, the V gene TRBV28, with TRBD1 as a possible D gene (6 bases). The CDR3 extends over 14 amino acids. Germline CDR1 reads MDHEN; CDR2 reads SYDVKM. V was pared by 2 bases and J by 4 bases, with 11 bases between.

This clone was counted a single time. The chain links TRBV4-1 to TRBJ1-2; TRBD1 agrees at 8 bases. CDR1 is MGHRA and CDR2 is YSYEKL in the germline V gene. The CDR3 covers 14 residues. V lost 0 bases and J lost 8; bases outside the gene matches: 5. CDR3 in DNA: TGCGCCAGCAGCCAAGAGGACAGGGAGGGCGGCTACACCTTC. It yields the protein CASSQEDREGGYTF.

The chain has TRBV30 and TRBJ2-7, with D possibly being TRBD1 (6 bases). With 0 bases removed from V and 3 bases from J, the gap between germline ends came to 9 bases. The CDR3 loop spans 13 amino acids. CDR1 GTSNPN and CDR2 SVGIG come from the germline V gene (reference sequence). In nucleotides, the CDR3 is TGTGCCTGGAGTGTCCAGGGGCTCTACGAGCAGTACTTC. It yields the protein CAWSVQGLYEQYF.